The following is a T cell receptor beta chain sequence with its context. The antigen is not known. The source of the sample is a study of cytomegalovirus exposure and HLA in healthy donors. Study results and caveats: Sequence variants that were highly shared formed a cluster that was likely a sequencing artifact.

The PCR made use of 60 Vbeta and 13 Jbeta primers. Only in-frame clones appear in the TCRdb table, and some are missing; sequencing was by immunoSEQ multiplex PCR. This table lists roughly 50,000 clones. The V gene end was trimmed by 6 bases and the J gene end by 8 bases; junction bases not matched to a gene: 4. The CDR3 is 13 residues long. Germline CDR1 MNHEY, CDR2 SVGAGI. Specimen: PBMCs. This TCR derives from a woman aged 55 to 70 in good health and CMV-seropositive. This chain joins TRBV6-5 and TRBJ2-1; TRBD1 matches 10 bases. DNA for the CDR3: TGTGCCAGCAGCCGGACAGGGGGGGATGAGCAGTTCTTC. Translation: CASSRTGGDEQFF.